The 30 T cell receptor beta chains below were found in one sample sequenced in a study of naive and memory T cell subsets. Whole-study findings and limits: Especially in CD8 cells, naive repertoires contained a few larger clonotypes, possibly CD45RA-re-expressing memory cells.

Two oligonucleotides, mixed equimolar, formed the beta constant-region primer covering TRBC1 and TRBC2. The ligated cDNA underwent four PCR rounds using SP2 and nested alpha and beta constant-region primers. TCRdb redid the calling of the UMI-ligation and nested PCR reads with MiXCR, one entry per CDR3 protein. The table has approximately 90,000 distinct CDR3 sequences, roughly 10% seen once. Their target antigens are unknown. The source material was naive CD4+ T cells from blood. The source of these receptors is a human donor in good health.

This clonotype was observed at least ten times. The chain uses TRBV28 and TRBJ2-3, with 10 bases fitting TRBD2. The J segment lost 5 bases and the V segment lost 3 bases, leaving 8 bases of the junction unmatched. The CDR3 runs to 16 residues. From germline, CDR1 is MDHEN and CDR2 SYDVKM. CDR3 DNA: TGTGCCAGCAGTTTCGCGGGAGCGGGGGGGCGAGATACGCAGTATTTT. Its translation: CASSFAGAGGRDTQYF.

At least ten counts were recorded for this clonotype. The chain joins TRBV28 to TRBJ2-5, with 9 positions matching TRBD2. V dropped 7 bases and J dropped 5; count of bases not matched to a gene: 14. The CDR3 runs 16 residues. The V gene's germline CDR1 is MDHEN and CDR2 SYDVKM. The CDR3 here is CASTPPLGGGAETQYF. The CDR3 DNA reads as TGTGCCAGCACTCCTCCACTGGGCGGGGGGGCGGAGACCCAGTACTTC.

This clonotype was detected a few times. The rearrangement links TRBV20-1 to TRBJ1-6, with 7 bases matching TRBD1. CDR1 is DFQATT and CDR2 is SNEGSKA in the germline V gene (reference sequence). Losses at the gene ends were 0 bases for V and 3 bases for J; bases not matched to a gene: 8. The CDR3 covers 17 residues. In DNA, the CDR3 is TGCAGTGCTAGAGATTCGGGAACAGGGGTCTATAATTCACCCCTCCACTTT. It translates to CSARDSGTGVYNSPLHF.

This clonotype was observed a handful of times. J is TRBJ2-7 and V is TRBV29-1; D is uncertain. CDR1 is SQVTM, CDR2 ANQGSEA, per germline. The CDR3 loop spans 12 amino acids. Trimming cost V 4 bases and J 2 bases, with 9 bases left between them. The CDR3 here is CSVVPSPYEQYF. In nucleotides, the CDR3 is TGCAGCGTTGTTCCTAGTCCCTACGAGCAGTACTTC.

This clonotype was counted ten times or more. This rearrangement joins TRBV28 to TRBJ2-1, with TRBD2 matching 11 bases. J was trimmed by 7 bases and V by 4 bases; bases with no gene match: 0. Germline loops: CDR1 MDHEN, CDR2 SYDVKM. The CDR3 contains 13 residues. The CDR3 loop is CASSSSGRNEQFF. The CDR3 DNA follows: TGTGCCAGCAGTTCTAGCGGGAGGAATGAGCAGTTCTTC.

The chain employs TRBV16 and TRBJ1-6; the D gene is possibly TRBD1 (6 bases). Germline-derived CDR1 and CDR2 are KGHSY and FQNENV. The CDR3 has 16 residues. Trimming pared 1 base from V and 8 bases from J, leaving 15 bases between. CDR3 nucleotide sequence: TGTGCCAGCAGCCAATTTCGGGGGAAGGGGGATTCACCCCTCCACTTT. Residues: CASSQFRGKGDSPLHF. The whole variable domain, remainder taken from reference TRBV16 and TRBJ1-6, is GEEVAQTPKHLVRGEGQKAKLYCAPIKGHSYVFWYQQVLKNEFKFLISFQNENVFDETGMPKERFSAKCLPNSPCSLEIQATKLEDSAVYFCASSQFRGKGDSPLHFGNGTRLTVT.

There are a few counts of this clonotype. This chain links TRBV12-3 or TRBV12-4 with TRBJ2-7; D may match TRBD1 or TRBD2 (5 bases each). Deletions cut 6 bases from V and 9 bases from J, with 21 bases between. The length of the CDR3 is 14 residues. CDR3 in amino acids: CASSLGVVGIGQYF. Here the CDR3 DNA reads TGTGCCAGCAGCCTGGGGGTGGTGGGGATCGGGCAGTACTTC.

This clonotype was detected a few times. The chain joins TRBV5-1 to TRBJ2-3; D is tentatively TRBD1 or TRBD2 (5 bases each). Germline V lookup: CDR1 SGHRS, CDR2 YFSETQ. The CDR3 has 13 residues. V shed 6 bases and J shed 4 bases, with 12 bases lying between them. CDR3 amino acids: CASMGVAPDTQYF. The CDR3 DNA follows: TGCGCCAGCATGGGGGTCGCTCCAGATACGCAGTATTTT. Based on the CDR3 plus reference TRBV5-1 and TRBJ2-3, the full variable domain is KAGVTQTPRYLIKTRGQQVTLSCSPISGHRSVSWYQQTPGQGLQFLFEYFSETQRNKGNFPGRFSGRQFSNSRSEMNVSTLELGDSALYLCASMGVAPDTQYFGPGTRLTVL.

The sample holds many counts of this clonotype. This chain uses TRBV29-1 with TRBJ2-3, with 9 bases that match TRBD2. The CDR3 contains 14 residues. Germline CDR1 reads SQVTM; CDR2 reads ANQGSEA. The ends lost 3 bases at V and 6 bases at J; junction bases unmatched: 7. The CDR3 DNA is TGCAGCGTTGAGGGAGCGGGAGGAGGTGATACGCAGTATTTT. Protein product: CSVEGAGGGDTQYF.

This clonotype was counted only a few times. V gene TRBV6-1 combines with J gene TRBJ2-1; 12 positions match TRBD2. Germline V gene sequence: CDR1 MNHNS, CDR2 SASEGT. The CDR3 consists of 19 residues. The J segment lost 0 bases and the V segment lost 5 bases, leaving 11 bases of the junction unmatched. This CDR3 is CASSRILAGGSLSYNEQFF. In DNA form, the CDR3 reads TGTGCCAGCAGTCGCATCCTAGCGGGAGGGTCCCTCTCCTACAATGAGCAGTTCTTC.

In its sample, this clonotype was seen many times. V usage is TRBV6-2 or TRBV6-3 and J usage is TRBJ1-1, with no clear D. The V gene lost 3 bases and the J gene lost 4 bases, with 6 bases spanning the gap. CDR3 length: 12 amino acids. Germline-derived CDR1 and CDR2 are MNHEY and SVGEGT. Here the CDR3 reads CASSYGITEAFF. In DNA form, the CDR3 reads TGTGCCAGCAGTTATGGGATCACTGAAGCTTTCTTT.

The chain combines TRBV18 with TRBJ2-3; no reliable D call. TRBJ1-5 explains the end of the DNA better; the J call may be wrong. The CDR3 has 14 amino acids. The V gene's germline CDR1 is KGHSH and CDR2 LQKENI. The CDR3 coding sequence is TGTGCCAGCTCACGCCTCGGGAGCCCAGATACGCAGCATTTT. Translation: CASSRLGSPDTQHF.

This clonotype appeared a few times. The rearrangement joins TRBV27 to TRBJ1-6, with D uncertain. CDR1 and CDR2 (germline): MNHEY, SMNVEV (reference sequence). The CDR3 extends over 15 amino acids. The ends were cut back, 4 bases at V and 5 bases at J, with 12 bases in the middle. CDR3 amino acids: CASSYAQTDNSPLHF. The CDR3 bases are TGTGCCAGCAGTTACGCGCAGACTGATAATTCACCCCTCCACTTT.

The rearrangement joins TRBV7-2 to TRBJ1-1; 9 bases fit TRBD1. Trimming took 4 bases from V and 1 from J; bases not matched to a gene: 13. The CDR3 totals 18 residues. Looked up from germline, CDR1 is SGHTA and CDR2 is FQGNSA. CDR3 bases: TGTGCCAGCAGCTCACGCCCGACAGGGGGGATCCCGAACACTGAAGCTTTCTTT. Amino acid sequence: CASSSRPTGGIPNTEAFF.

This clonotype showed up just a few times. The rearrangement joins TRBV7-2 to TRBJ2-7; D might be TRBD1 (6 bases). Trimming took 2 bases from V and 4 from J, leaving 18 bases between them. The CDR3 is 16 amino acids. The germline gives CDR1 SGHTA, CDR2 FQGNSA. The CDR3 is CASSLRPSDREYEQYF. The CDR3 DNA is TGTGCCAGCAGCTTAAGGCCCTCGGACAGAGAGTACGAGCAGTACTTC.

This clonotype was counted between two and nine times. This rearrangement joins TRBV5-1 to TRBJ2-3, with a possible D match to TRBD1 (6 bases). The CDR3 consists of 13 residues. Per the germline V gene, CDR1 is SGHRS and CDR2 is YFSETQ. The V gene lost 7 bases and the J gene lost 3 bases, with 12 bases spanning the gap. The CDR3 spells CASGGRATDTQYF. The DNA of the CDR3 is TGCGCCAGCGGGGGCCGGGCGACAGATACGCAGTATTTT.

J is TRBJ2-5 and V is TRBV5-1; no definite D call. The V gene lost 0 bases and the J gene lost 5 bases, with 5 bases spanning the gap. CDR3 length: 12 amino acids. Per the germline V gene, CDR1 is SGHRS and CDR2 is YFSETQ. Written as DNA, the CDR3 is TGCGCCAGCAGCTTGGTTTCTGAGACCCAGTACTTC. It encodes CASSLVSETQYF.

This clonotype was seen a handful of times. The CDR3 protein is CASSQHEGDYGYTF. CDR3 nucleotide sequence: TGTGCCAGCAGTCAACATGAGGGAGACTATGGCTACACCTTC. The rearrangement uses TRBV2 and TRBJ1-2, with D uncertain. Trimming removed 5 bases at V and 3 bases at J, with 13 bases between. This CDR3 has 14 residues. Germline values: CDR1 SNHLY, CDR2 FYNNEI.

The chain has TRBV6-6 and TRBJ1-3; D may be TRBD1 (5 bases). V shed 4 bases and J shed 4 bases, with 5 bases lying between them. This CDR3 region has 12 residues. Germline lookup yields CDR1 MNHNY and CDR2 SVGAGI (reference sequence). CDR3 sequence: CASSSGGNTIYF. CDR3 DNA: TGTGCCAGCAGTTCAGGGGGAAACACCATATATTTT.

The chain links TRBV7-2 to TRBJ2-7; 8 bases align to TRBD2. With 7 bases clipped from V and 2 bases from J, the junction kept 10 bases outside the gene matches. Germline CDR1 reads SGHTA; CDR2 reads FQGNSA. The CDR3 sequence is 15 residues long. CDR3 in DNA: TGTGCCAGCACCCCGCAGGGACTAGTTACCTACGAGCAGTACTTC. The encoded protein is CASTPQGLVTYEQYF. The full variable domain, completed using reference TRBV7-2 and TRBJ2-7, is GAGVSQSPSNKVTEKGKDVELRCDPISGHTALYWYRQSLGQGLEFLIYFQGNSAPDKSGLPSDRFSAERTGGSVSTLTIQRTQQEDSAVYLCASTPQGLVTYEQYFGPGTRLTVT.

This clonotype came up a few times. The rearrangement joins TRBV5-1 to TRBJ2-1; no reliable D call. The CDR3 has 15 amino acids. Germline V lookup: CDR1 SGHRS, CDR2 YFSETQ. V lost 0 bases and J 0 bases, leaving 7 bases between the germline ends. As DNA, the CDR3 is TGCGCCAGCAGCTTGGGACACAGCTCCTACAATGAGCAGTTCTTC. Translated: CASSLGHSSYNEQFF.

The rearrangement uses TRBV29-1 and TRBJ1-1; possibly TRBD1 for D (6 bases). Trimming shortened V by 5 bases and J by 1 base, and 11 bases separated the two germline ends. The CDR3 sequence is 13 residues long. CDR1 and CDR2 (germline): SQVTM, ANQGSEA. The CDR3 nucleotides are TGCAGCGTTACCGGGACATCGAACACTGAAGCTTTCTTT. It is translated as CSVTGTSNTEAFF.

In this sample, this clonotype turned up a few times. The chain combines TRBV20-1 with TRBJ2-1; D gene uncertain. This CDR3 has 15 residues. Germline V gene lookup returns CDR1 DFQATT and CDR2 SNEGSKA (reference sequence). V was clipped by 4 bases and J by 9 bases, with 22 bases between them. The chain's CDR3 is CSATTDGRNPGEQFF. CDR3 bases: TGCAGTGCTACCACGGACGGTCGTAATCCCGGTGAGCAGTTCTTC.

The sample holds many counts of this clonotype. J is TRBJ2-3 and V is TRBV5-4; possible D gene TRBD2, 5 bases. This CDR3 is built from 12 residues. The germline V gene encodes CDR1 SGHNT and CDR2 YYREEE (reference sequence). V was clipped by 4 bases and J by 4 bases, with 7 bases between them. The CDR3 DNA reads as TGTGCCAGCAGCCGGGATTCAGATACGCAGTATTTT. It is translated as CASSRDSDTQYF.

In its sample, this clonotype was seen a few times. This chain joins TRBV20-1 and TRBJ2-1; D is ambiguous. Looked up from germline, CDR1 is DFQATT and CDR2 is SNEGSKA (reference sequence). Trimming took 7 bases from V and 5 from J, leaving 15 bases between them. The CDR3 has 13 amino acids. The DNA of the CDR3 is TGCAGTGGCGTAGCCAGACTGGACAATGAGCAGTTCTTC. As protein: CSGVARLDNEQFF.

The table lists this clonotype with a few counts. This chain links TRBV7-2 with TRBJ2-1; D not certain. CDR3 size: 15 residues. The V gene lost 8 bases and the J gene lost 8 bases, with 22 bases spanning the gap. Germline V gene sequence: CDR1 SGHTA, CDR2 FQGNSA. The CDR3 region has the DNA TGTGCCAGCTCCCCAGCTCGCGCGGTCTCCCATGAGCAGTTCTTC. The encoded protein is CASSPARAVSHEQFF. Looking up the rest from reference TRBV7-2 and TRBJ2-1 gives the full variable domain: GAGVSQSPSNKVTEKGKDVELRCDPISGHTALYWYRQSLGQGLEFLIYFQGNSAPDKSGLPSDRFSAERTGGSVSTLTIQRTQQEDSAVYLCASSPARAVSHEQFFGPGTRLTVL.

This clonotype occurred a few times. This sequence joins TRBV12-3 or TRBV12-4 and TRBJ1-3; 8 positions match TRBD1. The CDR3 is 15 residues long. Trimming cost V 2 bases and J 4 bases; bases outside gene matches: 4. CDR3 residues: CASSLKGTGGNTIYF. Written as DNA, the CDR3 is TGTGCCAGCAGTTTAAAAGGGACAGGAGGAAACACCATATATTTT.

This clonotype turned up a few times. The chain joins TRBV29-1 to TRBJ1-1, with 8 nucleotides matching TRBD1. Germline CDR1 reads SQVTM; CDR2 reads ANQGSEA. The CDR3 extends over 12 amino acids. Trimming removed 6 bases from V and 12 bases from J; junction bases left unmatched: 12. CDR3 nucleotides: TGCAGCGTCAGCTACTCGACAGGGGCACCTTTCTTT. Its translation: CSVSYSTGAPFF. The variable domain in full, completed from reference TRBV29-1 and TRBJ1-1, reads SAVISQKPSRDICQRGTSLTIQCQVDSQVTMMFWYRQQPGQSLTLIATANQGSEATYESGFVIDKFPISRPNLTFSTLTVSNMSPEDSSIYLCSVSYSTGAPFFGQGTRLTVV.

The V call is TRBV6-5, the J call TRBJ1-5; no reliable D call. Germline lookup yields CDR1 MNHEY and CDR2 SVGAGI. Trimming stripped 0 bases from V and 2 bases from J, with 8 bases between. This CDR3 spans 15 amino acids. This CDR3 reads CASSYSRLGNQPQHF. The CDR3 DNA sequence: TGTGCCAGCAGTTACTCGAGGTTAGGCAATCAGCCCCAGCATTTT.

V and J are TRBV7-8 and TRBJ1-1; 10 bases are a match to TRBD1. Germline lookup yields CDR1 SGHVS and CDR2 FQNEAQ. Losses at the gene ends were 5 bases for V and 5 bases for J; bases not matched to a gene: 11. The CDR3 extends over 16 amino acids. For the CDR3, the DNA is TGTGCCAGCAGCCTTAAGACAGGGGGCACGTGGACTGAAGCTTTCTTT. Amino acids: CASSLKTGGTWTEAFF.